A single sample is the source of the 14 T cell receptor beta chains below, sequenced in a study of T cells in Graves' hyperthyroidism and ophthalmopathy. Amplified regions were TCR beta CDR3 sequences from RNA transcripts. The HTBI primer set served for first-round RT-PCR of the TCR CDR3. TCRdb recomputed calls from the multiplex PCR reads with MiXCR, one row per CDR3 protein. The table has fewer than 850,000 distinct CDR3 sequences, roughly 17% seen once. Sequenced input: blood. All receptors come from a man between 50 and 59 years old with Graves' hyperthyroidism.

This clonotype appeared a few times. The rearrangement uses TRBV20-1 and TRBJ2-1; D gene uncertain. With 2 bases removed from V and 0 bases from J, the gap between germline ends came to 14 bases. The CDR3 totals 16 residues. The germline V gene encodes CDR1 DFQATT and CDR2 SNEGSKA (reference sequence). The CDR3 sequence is CSARPLRLGSYNEQFF. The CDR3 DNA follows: TGCAGTGCTAGACCCCTTCGACTGGGCTCCTACAATGAGCAGTTCTTC.

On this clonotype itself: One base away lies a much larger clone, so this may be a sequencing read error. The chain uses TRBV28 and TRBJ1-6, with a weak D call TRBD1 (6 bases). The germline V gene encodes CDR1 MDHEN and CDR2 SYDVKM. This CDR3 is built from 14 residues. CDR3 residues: CASSKGQYNSPLDF. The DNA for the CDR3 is TGTGCCAGCAGTAAGGGACAATATAATTCACCCCTCGACTTT.

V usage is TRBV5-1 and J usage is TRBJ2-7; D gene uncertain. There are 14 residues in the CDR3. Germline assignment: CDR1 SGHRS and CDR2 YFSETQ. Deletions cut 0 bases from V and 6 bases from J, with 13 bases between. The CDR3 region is CASSLETPLAEQYF. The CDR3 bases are TGCGCCAGCAGCTTGGAGACTCCCCTTGCCGAGCAGTACTTC.

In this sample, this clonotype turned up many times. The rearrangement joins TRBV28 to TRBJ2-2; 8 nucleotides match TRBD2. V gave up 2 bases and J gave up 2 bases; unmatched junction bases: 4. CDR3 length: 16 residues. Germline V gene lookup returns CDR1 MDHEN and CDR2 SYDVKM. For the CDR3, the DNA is TGTGCCAGCAGTTTACCGACTAGCGATAACACCGGGGAGCTGTTTTTT. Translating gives CASSLPTSDNTGELFF.

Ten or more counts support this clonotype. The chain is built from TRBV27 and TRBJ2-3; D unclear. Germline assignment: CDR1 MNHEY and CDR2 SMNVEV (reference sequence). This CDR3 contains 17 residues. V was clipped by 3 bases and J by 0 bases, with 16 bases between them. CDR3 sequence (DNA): TGTGCCAGCAGTTTCCGTTTATGGCTCGGTAGCACAGATACGCAGTATTTT. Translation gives CASSFRLWLGSTDTQYF.

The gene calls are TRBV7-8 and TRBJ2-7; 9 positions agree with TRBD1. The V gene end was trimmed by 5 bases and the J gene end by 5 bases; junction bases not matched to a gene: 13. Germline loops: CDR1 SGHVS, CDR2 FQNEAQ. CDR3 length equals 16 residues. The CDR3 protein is CASSVEGTGGINEQYF. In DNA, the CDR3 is TGTGCCAGCAGCGTAGAAGGTACAGGGGGCATCAACGAGCAGTACTTC. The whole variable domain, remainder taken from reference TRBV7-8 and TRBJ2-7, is GAGVSQSPRYKVAKRGQDVALRCDPISGHVSLFWYQQALGQGPEFLTYFQNEAQLDKSGLPSDRFFAERPEGSVSTLKIQRTQQEDSAVYLCASSVEGTGGINEQYFGPGTRLTVT.

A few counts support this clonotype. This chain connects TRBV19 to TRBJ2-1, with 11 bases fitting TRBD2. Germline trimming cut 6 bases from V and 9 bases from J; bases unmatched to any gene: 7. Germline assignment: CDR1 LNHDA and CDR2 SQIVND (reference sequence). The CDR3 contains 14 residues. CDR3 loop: CASRGLAEGGEQFF. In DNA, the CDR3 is TGTGCCAGTAGGGGACTAGCGGAGGGTGGTGAGCAGTTCTTC.

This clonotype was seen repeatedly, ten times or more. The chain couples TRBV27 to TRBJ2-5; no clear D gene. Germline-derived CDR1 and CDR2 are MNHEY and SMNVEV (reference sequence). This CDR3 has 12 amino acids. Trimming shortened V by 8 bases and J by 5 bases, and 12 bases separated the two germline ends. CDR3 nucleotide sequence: TGTGCCAGCGGTCGAAAGAGGGAGACCCAGTACTTC. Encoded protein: CASGRKRETQYF.

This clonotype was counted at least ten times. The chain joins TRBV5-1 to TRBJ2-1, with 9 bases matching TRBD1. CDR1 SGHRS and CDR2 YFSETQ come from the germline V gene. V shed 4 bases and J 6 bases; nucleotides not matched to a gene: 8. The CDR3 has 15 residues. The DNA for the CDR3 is TGCGCCAGCAGCCGGGACAGGGCGGGGGTCAATGAGCAGTTCTTC. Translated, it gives CASSRDRAGVNEQFF.

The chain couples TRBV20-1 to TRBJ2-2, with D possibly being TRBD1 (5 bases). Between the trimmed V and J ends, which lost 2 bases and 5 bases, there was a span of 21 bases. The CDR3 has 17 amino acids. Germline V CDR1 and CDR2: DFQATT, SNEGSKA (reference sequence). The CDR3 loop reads CSARTLLGQGGTGELFF. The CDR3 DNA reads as TGCAGTGCTAGAACCCTCCTGGGGCAGGGTGGGACCGGGGAGCTGTTTTTT.

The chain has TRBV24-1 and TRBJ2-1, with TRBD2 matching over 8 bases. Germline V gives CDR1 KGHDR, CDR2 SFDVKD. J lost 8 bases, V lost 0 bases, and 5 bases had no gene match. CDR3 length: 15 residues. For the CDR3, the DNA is TGTGCCACCAGTGATTTGAGCGGGAGAGGGGATGAGCAGTTCTTC. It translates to CATSDLSGRGDEQFF.

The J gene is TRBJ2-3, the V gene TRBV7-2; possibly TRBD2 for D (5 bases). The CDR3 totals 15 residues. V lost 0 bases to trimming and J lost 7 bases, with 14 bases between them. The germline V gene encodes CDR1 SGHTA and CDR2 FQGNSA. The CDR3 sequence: CASSLAGSSSNTQYF. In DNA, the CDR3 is TGTGCCAGCAGCTTAGCCGGCTCTAGCTCTAATACGCAGTATTTT. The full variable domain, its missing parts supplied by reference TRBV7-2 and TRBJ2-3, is GAGVSQSPSNKVTEKGKDVELRCDPISGHTALYWYRQSLGQGLEFLIYFQGNSAPDKSGLPSDRFSAERTGGSVSTLTIQRTQQEDSAVYLCASSLAGSSSNTQYFGPGTRLTVL.

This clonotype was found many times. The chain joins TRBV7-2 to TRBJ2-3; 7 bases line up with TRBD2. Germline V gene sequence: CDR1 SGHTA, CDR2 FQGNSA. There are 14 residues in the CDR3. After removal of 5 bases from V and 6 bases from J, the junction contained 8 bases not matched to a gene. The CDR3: CASSPRGVSDTQYF. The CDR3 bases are TGTGCCAGCAGCCCCCGGGGGGTGTCGGATACGCAGTATTTT.

In nucleotides, the CDR3 is TGCGCCAGCAGCTTTGACCGAACCTATGGCTACACCTTC. Residues: CASSFDRTYGYTF. The chain is built from TRBV5-1 and TRBJ1-2; no firm D call. Trimming took off 2 bases at V and 4 bases at J, with 9 bases between the two ends. Germline lookup yields CDR1 SGHRS and CDR2 YFSETQ. This CDR3 contains 13 residues. The full variable domain, rest sourced from reference TRBV5-1 and TRBJ1-2, is KAGVTQTPRYLIKTRGQQVTLSCSPISGHRSVSWYQQTPGQGLQFLFEYFSETQRNKGNFPGRFSGRQFSNSRSEMNVSTLELGDSALYLCASSFDRTYGYTFGSGTRLTVV.